Shown below are 14 T cell receptor beta chains from a single sample sequenced in a study of blood T cell repertoires in COVID-19. Profiling relied on immunoSEQ multiplex PCR, and the TCRdb table lists in-frame clones only, not all of them. The sample shows about 120,000 clones, 82% of them seen only once. Sequenced input: peripheral blood. The receptors originated from a human donor in a cohort sampled during active COVID-19.

This chain joins TRBV10-3 and TRBJ2-7; TRBD2 matches 7 bases. Looked up from germline, CDR1 is ENHRY and CDR2 is SYGVKD. V trimming: 6 bases; J trimming: 3 bases; junction bases outside the gene matches: 2. This CDR3 is 12 amino acids long. For the CDR3, the DNA is TGTGCCATCAGGACGGGGGGCTACGAGCAGTACTTC. It specifies CAIRTGGYEQYF.

The chain links TRBV10-1 to TRBJ2-1; TRBD2 agrees at 8 bases. With V trimmed by 8 bases and J by 4 bases, 4 bases remained unmatched. This CDR3 region has 13 residues. CDR1 is WNHNN and CDR2 is SYGVQD in the germline V gene (reference sequence). CDR3 sequence reads: CASSGGLYNEQFF. CDR3 sequence (DNA): TGCGCCAGCTCGGGGGGGCTGTACAATGAGCAGTTCTTC.

V gene TRBV3-1 (or the pseudogene TRBV3-2) combines with J gene TRBJ1-2; 8 bases map to TRBD1. Germline V CDR1 and CDR2: LGHDT, YNNKEL (reference sequence). Trimming at V came to 5 bases and at J to 4 bases, leaving 15 bases not matched to a gene. CDR3 size: 17 residues. This chain's CDR3 is CASSSGQAVGASYGYTF. The CDR3 DNA follows: TGTGCCAGCAGCTCGGGACAGGCAGTAGGGGCCTCCTATGGCTACACCTTC.

CDR3 sequence (DNA): TGTGCCAGCAGCACAGGGGGCCAAGGAGAGACCCAGTACTTC. Residues: CASSTGGQGETQYF. The genes are TRBV6-5 and TRBJ2-5; 9 bases are shared with TRBD1. CDR1 MNHEY and CDR2 SVGAGI come from the germline V gene. This CDR3 region has 14 residues. V gave up 6 bases and J gave up 4 bases; unmatched junction bases: 6.

This rearrangement joins TRBV24-1 to TRBJ1-3; possibly TRBD1 for D (6 bases). Trimming left V 7 bases short and J 0 bases short, with 12 bases between. Germline CDR1 KGHDR, CDR2 SFDVKD. CDR3 length equals 15 residues. CDR3 region: CATSVTGFSGNTIYF. The CDR3 DNA follows: TGTGCCACCAGCGTGACAGGCTTCTCTGGAAACACCATATATTTT.

The J gene is TRBJ1-1, the V gene TRBV28; D may be TRBD1 (5 bases). Trimming pared 0 bases from V and 3 bases from J, leaving 11 bases between. This CDR3 has 15 amino acids. In germline, CDR1 is MDHEN, CDR2 SYDVKM. The CDR3 loop reads CASSLWGGRDTEAFF. The CDR3 DNA reads as TGTGCCAGCAGTTTATGGGGGGGAAGGGACACTGAAGCTTTCTTT.

This chain uses TRBV7-8 with TRBJ2-7, with a possible D match to TRBD1 (6 bases). CDR1 is SGHVS, CDR2 FQNEAQ, per germline. The CDR3 spans 15 residues. Trimming left V 1 base short and J 0 bases short, with 10 bases between. The DNA for the CDR3 is TGTGCCAGCAGCTTAGATTGGACAGTCTCCTACGAGCAGTACTTC. Translating gives CASSLDWTVSYEQYF.

V and J are TRBV6-6 and TRBJ1-4, with 9 bases matching TRBD1. Losses at the gene ends were 11 bases for V and 4 bases for J; bases not matched to a gene: 5. Germline V gene sequence: CDR1 MNHNY, CDR2 SVGAGI (reference sequence). CDR3 length equals 13 residues. CDR3 coding DNA: TGTGCCGGAGGGACAGGGCATAATGAAAAACTGTTTTTT. Encoded protein: CAGGTGHNEKLFF.

J is TRBJ2-3 and V is TRBV5-6, with 8 bases matching TRBD2. Germline values: CDR1 SGHDT, CDR2 YYEEEE. The CDR3 has 17 amino acids. Unmatched junction bases numbered 13, after V lost 6 bases and J lost 1 base. The chain's CDR3 is CASNQGGGPLRTDTQYF. CDR3 bases: TGTGCCAGCAACCAAGGCGGGGGGCCCCTTCGCACAGATACGCAGTATTTT.

The chain recombines TRBV2 with TRBJ1-2, with D possibly TRBD1 on 5 matching bases. CDR1 and CDR2 from the germline V gene are SNHLY and FYNNEI. This CDR3 contains 14 residues. Trimming took 6 bases from V and 4 from J, leaving 15 bases between them. This chain's CDR3 is CASSRGGDSYGYTF. The CDR3 bases are TGTGCCAGCAGCCGGGGGGGAGATTCCTATGGCTACACCTTC.

The chain is built from TRBV6-5 and TRBJ2-3; 8 positions agree with TRBD1. The V gene's germline CDR1 is MNHEY and CDR2 SVGAGI. This CDR3 has 15 amino acids. With V trimmed by 6 bases and J by 11 bases, 16 bases remained unmatched. DNA for the CDR3: TGTGCCAGCAGACCAACAGGGGGAATCGGGGTAAGGCAGTATTTT. Translating gives CASRPTGGIGVRQYF.

This chain connects TRBV11-3 to TRBJ2-7; possible D gene TRBD2, 6 bases. Germline CDR1 is SGHNT and CDR2 is YENEEA. V lost 3 bases, J lost 7 bases, and 19 bases lay in between. The CDR3 consists of 15 residues. The CDR3 here is CASSFPGLVPWEQYF. For the CDR3, the DNA is TGTGCCAGCAGCTTCCCGGGACTGGTCCCTTGGGAGCAGTACTTC.

The V gene is TRBV5-1, the J gene TRBJ2-3, with TRBD1 matching 7 bases. Trimming at V came to 3 bases and at J to 1 base, leaving 5 bases not matched to a gene. Germline loops: CDR1 SGHRS, CDR2 YFSETQ. The CDR3 extends over 15 amino acids. CDR3 DNA sequence: TGCGCCAGCAGCTCTACGGACAGGCGCACAGATACGCAGTATTTT. It codes for CASSSTDRRTDTQYF.

The V gene is TRBV11-2, the J gene TRBJ2-7, with TRBD2 identical over 8 bases. Germline V CDR1 and CDR2: SGHAT, FQNNGV. J gave up 6 bases and V 5 bases, and 15 bases lay outside the gene matches. The CDR3 spans 16 residues. The CDR3 DNA reads as TGTGCCAGCAGCCCCCTGGCGGGGGGCTCCCTAGGCGAGCAGTACTTC. It encodes CASSPLAGGSLGEQYF.